What follows are 30 T cell receptor beta chains derived from one specimen sequenced in a study of T cell changes during pregnancy in multiple sclerosis. Assay: immunoSEQ multiplex PCR; the TCRdb copy retains only in-frame clones and omits some. The sample yields around 92,000 clones, about 94% seen once. Here the sequenced sample was peripheral blood, taken in the third trimester of pregnancy. The receptors were sampled from a female donor with multiple sclerosis, enrolled in a pregnancy study.

The genes are TRBV7-6 and TRBJ2-7, with TRBD2 matching 9 bases. Germline V gene lookup returns CDR1 SGHVS and CDR2 FNYEAQ. This CDR3 contains 14 residues. V was pared by 4 bases and J by 4 bases, with 5 bases of the junction left unmatched. The CDR3 protein is CASSSGLAPYEQYF. Written as DNA, the CDR3 is TGTGCCAGCAGCTCCGGACTAGCGCCATACGAGCAGTACTTC.

The CDR3 DNA reads TGTGCCAGCTCACCACCGGGGCGGGGTTCCGAGCAGTACTTC. This translates into CASSPPGRGSEQYF. The V and J genes are TRBV18 and TRBJ2-7; tentative D call: TRBD2 (6 bases). Germline CDR1 is KGHSH and CDR2 is LQKENI. V was cut by 0 bases and J by 6 bases, with 12 bases left in between. The CDR3 sequence is 14 residues long. The variable domain in full, completed from reference TRBV18 and TRBJ2-7, reads NAGVMQNPRHLVRRRGQEARLRCSPMKGHSHVYWYRQLPEEGLKFMVYLQKENIIDESGMPKERFSAEFPKEGPSILRIQQVVRGDSAAYFCASSPPGRGSEQYFGPGTRLTVT.

The chain employs TRBV2 and TRBJ1-2; 8 bases line up with TRBD1. Germline CDR1 is SNHLY and CDR2 is FYNNEI. After removal of 4 bases from V and 3 bases from J, the junction contained 4 bases not matched to a gene. The CDR3 has 14 amino acids. The CDR3 DNA sequence: TGTGCCAGCAGTGGGACAGGGTTACACTATGGCTACACCTTC. Amino acid sequence: CASSGTGLHYGYTF.

This sequence joins TRBV19 and TRBJ2-1; TRBD1 aligns across 7 bases. The germline CDR1 and CDR2 sequences are LNHDA and SQIVND (reference sequence). The CDR3 spans 15 residues. Trimming cost V 6 bases and J 0 bases; bases outside gene matches: 5. The CDR3 nucleotides read TGTGCCAGTAGCCACAGGGGACGCTCCTACAATGAGCAGTTCTTC. It yields the protein CASSHRGRSYNEQFF.

The chain links TRBV7-9 to TRBJ1-1; D gene uncertain. With 1 base removed from V and 5 bases from J, the gap between germline ends came to 11 bases. Germline-derived CDR1 and CDR2 are SEHNR and FQNEAQ (reference sequence). The CDR3 has 14 residues. The CDR3 reads CASSLESLGTEAFF. The DNA of the CDR3 is TGTGCCAGCAGCTTAGAATCTCTCGGGACTGAAGCTTTCTTT.

The CDR3, as DNA: TGCAGCGGACGAGCGGGCACCGGGGAGCTGTTTTTT. As protein: CSGRAGTGELFF. The chain has TRBV29-1 and TRBJ2-2; a possible D gene is TRBD2 (6 bases). This CDR3 is built from 12 residues. The V gene lost 7 bases and the J gene lost 4 bases, with 10 bases spanning the gap. Germline loops: CDR1 SQVTM, CDR2 ANQGSEA.

This chain connects TRBV19 to TRBJ2-7; TRBD2 might be the D (5 bases). V lost 10 bases to trimming and J lost 7 bases, with 14 bases between them. Germline-derived CDR1 and CDR2 are LNHDA and SQIVND (reference sequence). The CDR3 consists of 11 residues. CDR3 in amino acids: CATAARGEQYF. CDR3 coding DNA: TGTGCCACCGCCGCCCGGGGAGAGCAGTACTTC.

J is TRBJ1-2 and V is TRBV19, with D hard to call. Germline V lookup: CDR1 LNHDA, CDR2 SQIVND (reference sequence). The CDR3 spans 15 residues. With 6 bases removed from V and 0 bases from J, the gap between germline ends came to 14 bases. The CDR3 loop is CASSIYGPANYGYTF. The CDR3 coding sequence is TGTGCCAGTAGCATCTATGGGCCAGCTAACTATGGCTACACCTTC.

The J gene is TRBJ2-3, the V gene TRBV6-1; 8 positions match TRBD1. The germline gives CDR1 MNHNS, CDR2 SASEGT. V lost 3 bases, J lost 2 bases, and 4 bases stayed unmatched. The CDR3 covers 15 residues. The CDR3: CASSDWTGNTDTQYF. Written as DNA, the CDR3 is TGTGCCAGCAGTGACTGGACAGGGAACACAGATACGCAGTATTTT.

This chain uses TRBV5-6 with TRBJ2-7; 12 bases map to TRBD2. This CDR3 comprises 18 residues. Germline V gives CDR1 SGHDT, CDR2 YYEEEE. V shed 4 bases, J shed 2 bases, and the junction held 13 bases outside the gene matches. CDR3 in DNA: TGTGCCAGCAGCATTTTATACGGGACTAGCGGGCTCCCCTACGAGCAGTACTTC. Amino acid sequence: CASSILYGTSGLPYEQYF.

The V and J genes are TRBV5-1 and TRBJ1-4, with 7 bases matching TRBD1. The germline gives CDR1 SGHRS, CDR2 YFSETQ. With V trimmed by 2 bases and J by 6 bases, 10 bases remained unmatched. There are 16 residues in the CDR3. The CDR3 DNA follows: TGCGCCAGCAGCTTAGGAAGTACCGGGACAGATGAAAAACTGTTTTTT. It yields the protein CASSLGSTGTDEKLFF.

The J gene is TRBJ2-7, the V gene TRBV27, with 10 bases aligning to TRBD1. Unmatched junction bases numbered 9, after V lost 6 bases and J lost 7 bases. Germline CDR1 is MNHEY and CDR2 is SMNVEV (reference sequence). This CDR3 contains 14 residues. CDR3 region: CASRVGQGVGEQYF. The CDR3 DNA is TGTGCCAGCAGGGTAGGACAGGGGGTAGGGGAGCAGTACTTC.

This chain connects TRBV10-3 to TRBJ2-2; 9 positions match TRBD1. Unmatched junction bases numbered 5, after V lost 6 bases and J lost 6 bases. The CDR3 extends over 14 amino acids. The V gene's germline CDR1 is ENHRY and CDR2 SYGVKD. CDR3 in DNA: TGTGCCATCAGCCCGGGACAGGGCGCCGGGGAGCTGTTTTTT. Its protein product is CAISPGQGAGELFF.

This clone was observed once. The gene calls are TRBV7-2 and TRBJ2-5; TRBD2 aligns across 12 bases. Germline V gives CDR1 SGHTA, CDR2 FQGNSA. V shed 2 bases and J 5 bases; nucleotides not matched to a gene: 15. The CDR3 extends over 19 amino acids. The CDR3 DNA reads as TGTGCCAGCAGCTTACCCCAACTTCTAGCGGGAGGGGGACGGGAGACCCAGTACTTC. Its protein product is CASSLPQLLAGGGRETQYF. The whole variable domain, filled in from reference TRBV7-2 and TRBJ2-5, reads GAGVSQSPSNKVTEKGKDVELRCDPISGHTALYWYRQSLGQGLEFLIYFQGNSAPDKSGLPSDRFSAERTGGSVSTLTIQRTQQEDSAVYLCASSLPQLLAGGGRETQYFGPGTRLLVL.

J is TRBJ1-2 and V is TRBV7-2; 10 bases line up with TRBD1. The junction had 10 bases not matched to a gene; V was cut back by 5 bases and J by 7 bases. The CDR3 sequence is 15 residues long. Germline V gene sequence: CDR1 SGHTA, CDR2 FQGNSA. The CDR3 is CASSLTGGGSLGYTF. CDR3 DNA sequence: TGTGCCAGCAGCCTGACAGGGGGCGGGTCTCTTGGCTACACCTTC.

The gene calls are TRBV7-9 and TRBJ2-7; TRBD2 matches 10 bases. CDR1 is SEHNR and CDR2 is FQNEAQ in the germline V gene (reference sequence). V lost 5 bases, J lost 5 bases, and 9 bases stayed unmatched. This CDR3 is built from 15 residues. CDR3 nucleotides: TGTGCCAGCAGCCCGATACTAGCGGGAAGGAACGAGCAGTACTTC. This sequence encodes CASSPILAGRNEQYF.

The J gene is TRBJ2-7, the V gene TRBV19, with TRBD1 identical over 7 bases. The germline CDR1 and CDR2 sequences are LNHDA and SQIVND (reference sequence). V lost 5 bases and J lost 4; bases outside the gene matches: 5. This CDR3 is 13 amino acids long. The CDR3 spells CASSPGTAYEQYF. DNA of the CDR3: TGTGCCAGTAGTCCCGGGACAGCTTACGAGCAGTACTTC. Supplemented by reference TRBV19 and TRBJ2-7, the full variable domain reads DGGITQSPKYLFRKEGQNVTLSCEQNLNHDAMYWYRQDPGQGLRLIYYSQIVNDFQKGDIAEGYSVSREKKESFPLTVTSAQKNPTAFYLCASSPGTAYEQYFGPGTRLTVT.

V gene TRBV4-2 combines with J gene TRBJ2-7; the match to TRBD2 covers 7 bases. This CDR3 has 15 residues. The germline V gene has CDR1 LGHNA and CDR2 YNFKEQ. V lost 0 bases, J lost 0 bases, and 2 bases stayed unmatched. The DNA of the CDR3 is TGTGCCAGCAGCCAAGAGCGGGGGAGCTCCTACGAGCAGTACTTC. Translating it yields CASSQERGSSYEQYF.

This clone has a handful of counts. The chain couples TRBV7-9 to TRBJ1-1, with D unclear. The CDR3 is 12 amino acids. With 5 bases removed from V and 11 bases from J, the gap between germline ends came to 15 bases. Germline CDR1 SEHNR, CDR2 FQNEAQ (reference sequence). The CDR3 sequence: CASSQEVGGAFF. The CDR3 bases are TGTGCCAGCAGCCAGGAAGTTGGTGGGGCTTTCTTT. Together with reference TRBV7-9 and TRBJ1-1, the CDR3 gives the full variable domain: DTGVSQNPRHKITKRGQNVTFRCDPISEHNRLYWYRQTLGQGPEFLTYFQNEAQLEKSRLLSDRFSAERPKGSFSTLEIQRTEQGDSAMYLCASSQEVGGAFFGQGTRLTVV.

The genes are TRBV5-6 and TRBJ2-2; 8 bases are a match to TRBD2. J gave up 5 bases and V 4 bases, and 10 bases lay outside the gene matches. Germline assignment: CDR1 SGHDT and CDR2 YYEEEE. The CDR3 is 16 amino acids. In nucleotides, the CDR3 is TGTGCCAGCAGCCTCAAAGCGGGAGTAGGGACCGGGGAGCTGTTTTTT. It translates to CASSLKAGVGTGELFF.

This chain uses TRBV14 with TRBJ2-6; D ambiguous. This CDR3 spans 17 amino acids. CDR1 SGHDN and CDR2 FVKESK come from the germline V gene. Trimming took off 0 bases at V and 1 base at J, with 10 bases between the two ends. The chain's CDR3 is CASSQERTLSGANVLTF. In DNA, the CDR3 is TGTGCCAGCAGCCAAGAACGAACTCTGTCTGGGGCCAACGTCCTGACTTTC.

J is TRBJ2-3 and V is TRBV28; 15 nucleotides line up with TRBD2. The V and J ends lost 6 bases and 1 base, in that order; junction bases with no gene match: 11. The CDR3 runs 19 residues. Germline V CDR1 and CDR2: MDHEN, SYDVKM. CDR3 DNA sequence: TGTGCCAGCAGCGCGACCGGACTAGCGGGAGGGTGGGGCACAGATACGCAGTATTTT. The encoded protein is CASSATGLAGGWGTDTQYF.

This clone was observed a single time. The gene calls are TRBV11-2 and TRBJ2-1; 8 bases map to TRBD2. CDR1 is SGHAT, CDR2 FQNNGV, per germline. The trim removed 4 bases at V and 0 bases at J, leaving 5 bases unmatched. This CDR3 spans 16 amino acids. CDR3 amino acids: CASSSLAGSSYNEQFF. DNA for the CDR3: TGTGCCAGCAGCTCCTTAGCGGGGAGCTCCTACAATGAGCAGTTCTTC.

This chain uses TRBV19 with TRBJ1-2; the match to TRBD1 covers 9 bases. Trimming took 7 bases from V and 2 from J; bases not matched to a gene: 2. This CDR3 region has 13 residues. Per germline, CDR1 LNHDA and CDR2 SQIVND (reference sequence). CDR3 loop: CASMTGGNYGYTF. CDR3 sequence (DNA): TGTGCCAGTATGACAGGGGGGAACTATGGCTACACCTTC. The entire variable domain, with the rest obtained from reference TRBV19 and TRBJ1-2, is as follows: DGGITQSPKYLFRKEGQNVTLSCEQNLNHDAMYWYRQDPGQGLRLIYYSQIVNDFQKGDIAEGYSVSREKKESFPLTVTSAQKNPTAFYLCASMTGGNYGYTFGSGTRLTVV.

The chain employs TRBV6-6 and TRBJ2-1, with 11 bases lining up with TRBD2. Trimming cost V 10 bases and J 5 bases; bases outside gene matches: 10. CDR3 length: 15 amino acids. CDR1 MNHNY and CDR2 SVGAGI come from the germline V gene (reference sequence). The CDR3 DNA is TGTGCCACTTCGTACGGGACTAGCGGACACAATGAGCAGTTCTTC. It yields the protein CATSYGTSGHNEQFF.

The J gene is TRBJ2-3, the V gene TRBV5-6; TRBD2 matches at 11 bases. CDR1 and CDR2 from the germline V gene are SGHDT and YYEEEE. V gave up 2 bases and J gave up 1 base; unmatched junction bases: 0. The CDR3 sequence is 15 residues long. CDR3 nucleotides: TGTGCCAGCAGCTTACTAGCGGGAGGCACAGATACGCAGTATTTT. It translates to CASSLLAGGTDTQYF.

This clone appeared a single time. The rearrangement links TRBV14 to TRBJ1-1; 9 bases are shared with TRBD1. CDR1 is SGHDN and CDR2 is FVKESK in the germline V gene. V dropped 5 bases and J dropped 7; count of bases not matched to a gene: 14. This CDR3 has 16 amino acids. The CDR3, as DNA: TGTGCCAGCAGCATGCCGGGACAGGGCTGGAACGGTGAAGCTTTCTTT. It encodes CASSMPGQGWNGEAFF.

This rearrangement joins TRBV2 to TRBJ1-4, with D possibly TRBD1 on 5 matching bases. The ends were cut back, 2 bases at V and 8 bases at J, with 15 bases in the middle. This CDR3 is 15 amino acids long. Germline lookup yields CDR1 SNHLY and CDR2 FYNNEI. Here the CDR3 reads CASSELGLAGEKLFF. In DNA, the CDR3 is TGTGCCAGCAGTGAATTGGGGTTGGCAGGGGAAAAACTGTTTTTT.

This clone was recorded only once. This chain joins TRBV7-2 and TRBJ2-1; the D gene is possibly TRBD2 (5 bases). V lost 3 bases and J lost 0, with 9 bases in between. The length of the CDR3 is 15 residues. Germline CDR1 reads SGHTA; CDR2 reads FQGNSA. In DNA form, the CDR3 reads TGTGCCAGCAGCTTGGGGAGTGCCTCCTACAATGAGCAGTTCTTC. It encodes CASSLGSASYNEQFF.

The chain carries TRBV9 and TRBJ1-4, with TRBD1 identical over 10 bases. J was trimmed by 7 bases and V by 4 bases; bases with no gene match: 7. CDR1 is SGDLS and CDR2 is YYNGEE in the germline V gene. There are 15 residues in the CDR3. CDR3: CASSSRTGGFEKLFF. CDR3 nucleotides: TGTGCCAGCAGCTCCCGGACAGGGGGTTTTGAAAAACTGTTTTTT.